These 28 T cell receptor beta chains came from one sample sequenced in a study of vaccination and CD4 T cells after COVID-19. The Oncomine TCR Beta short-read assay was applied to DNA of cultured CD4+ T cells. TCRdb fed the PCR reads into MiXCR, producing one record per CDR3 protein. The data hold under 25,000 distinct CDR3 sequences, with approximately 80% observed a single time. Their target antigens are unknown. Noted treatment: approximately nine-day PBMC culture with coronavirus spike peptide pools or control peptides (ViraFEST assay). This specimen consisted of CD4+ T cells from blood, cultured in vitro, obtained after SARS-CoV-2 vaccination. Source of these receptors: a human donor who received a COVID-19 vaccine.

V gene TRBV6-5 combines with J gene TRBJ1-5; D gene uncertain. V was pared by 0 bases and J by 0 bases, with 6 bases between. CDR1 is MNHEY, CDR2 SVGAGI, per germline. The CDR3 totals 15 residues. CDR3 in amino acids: CASSYSGDSNQPQHF. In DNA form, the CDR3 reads TGTGCCAGCAGTTACTCCGGGGATAGCAATCAGCCCCAGCATTTT.

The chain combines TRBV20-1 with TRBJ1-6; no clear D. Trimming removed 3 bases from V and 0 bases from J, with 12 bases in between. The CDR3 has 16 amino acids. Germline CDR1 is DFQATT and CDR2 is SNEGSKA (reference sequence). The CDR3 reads CSASVRRSSYNSPLHF. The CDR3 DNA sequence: TGCAGTGCTAGTGTCCGACGGAGCTCCTATAATTCACCCCTCCACTTT.

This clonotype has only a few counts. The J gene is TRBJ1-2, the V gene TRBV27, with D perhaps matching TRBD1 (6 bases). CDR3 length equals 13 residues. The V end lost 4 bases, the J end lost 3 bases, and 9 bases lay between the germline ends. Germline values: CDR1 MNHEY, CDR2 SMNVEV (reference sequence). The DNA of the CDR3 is TGTGCCAGCAGTTCACAGGGATACTATGGCTACACCTTC. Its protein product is CASSSQGYYGYTF.

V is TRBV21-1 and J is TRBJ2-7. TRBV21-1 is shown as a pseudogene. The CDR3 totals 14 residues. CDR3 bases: TGTGCCAGCAGCAAAGCCAGAAGCTGCCACGAGCAGTACTTC. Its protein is CASSKARSCHEQYF.

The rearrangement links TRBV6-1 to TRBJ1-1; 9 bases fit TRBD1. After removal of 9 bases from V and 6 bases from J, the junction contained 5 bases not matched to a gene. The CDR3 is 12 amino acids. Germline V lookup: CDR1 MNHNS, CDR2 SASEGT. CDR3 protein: CASPDRGSEAFF. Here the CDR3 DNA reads TGTGCCAGTCCGGACAGGGGATCTGAAGCTTTCTTT.

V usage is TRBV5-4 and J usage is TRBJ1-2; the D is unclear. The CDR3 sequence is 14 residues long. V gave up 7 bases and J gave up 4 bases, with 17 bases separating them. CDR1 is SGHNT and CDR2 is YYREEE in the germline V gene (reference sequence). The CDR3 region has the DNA TGTGCCAGCGCCGCTGGCAGTCCTGGCTATGGCTACACCTTC. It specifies CASAAGSPGYGYTF. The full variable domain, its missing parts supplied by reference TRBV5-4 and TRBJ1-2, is ETGVTQSPTHLIKTRGQQVTLRCSSQSGHNTVSWYQQALGQGPQFIFQYYREEENGRGNFPPRFSGLQFPNYSSELNVNALELDDSALYLCASAAGSPGYGYTFGSGTRLTVV.

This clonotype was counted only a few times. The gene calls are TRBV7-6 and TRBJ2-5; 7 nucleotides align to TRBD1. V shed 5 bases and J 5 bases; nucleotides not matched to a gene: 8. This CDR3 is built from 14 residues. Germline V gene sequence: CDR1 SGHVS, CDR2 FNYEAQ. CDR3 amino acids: CASSHLQGRETQYF. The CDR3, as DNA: TGTGCCAGCAGCCATCTACAGGGGCGCGAGACCCAGTACTTC.

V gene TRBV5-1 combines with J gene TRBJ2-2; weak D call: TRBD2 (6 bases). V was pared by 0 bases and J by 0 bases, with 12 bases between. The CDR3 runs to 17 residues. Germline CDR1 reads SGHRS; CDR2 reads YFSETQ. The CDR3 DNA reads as TGCGCCAGCAGCTTGGATGCTAGCGCCGCGAACACCGGGGAGCTGTTTTTT. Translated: CASSLDASAANTGELFF. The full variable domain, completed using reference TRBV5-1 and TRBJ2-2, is KAGVTQTPRYLIKTRGQQVTLSCSPISGHRSVSWYQQTPGQGLQFLFEYFSETQRNKGNFPGRFSGRQFSNSRSEMNVSTLELGDSALYLCASSLDASAANTGELFFGEGSRLTVL.

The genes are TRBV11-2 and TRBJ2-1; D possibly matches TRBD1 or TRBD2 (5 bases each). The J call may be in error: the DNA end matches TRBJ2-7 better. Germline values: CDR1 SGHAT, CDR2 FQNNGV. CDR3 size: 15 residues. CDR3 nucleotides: TGTGCCAGCAGCTTGGGCCCTGGGACGGAATACGAGCAGTACTTC. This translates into CASSLGPGTEYEQYF.

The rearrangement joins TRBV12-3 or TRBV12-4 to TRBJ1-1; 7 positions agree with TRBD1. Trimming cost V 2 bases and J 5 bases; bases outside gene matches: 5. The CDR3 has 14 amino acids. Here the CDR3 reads CASSLKGGGTEAFF. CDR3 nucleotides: TGTGCCAGCAGTTTAAAAGGGGGCGGGACTGAAGCTTTCTTT.

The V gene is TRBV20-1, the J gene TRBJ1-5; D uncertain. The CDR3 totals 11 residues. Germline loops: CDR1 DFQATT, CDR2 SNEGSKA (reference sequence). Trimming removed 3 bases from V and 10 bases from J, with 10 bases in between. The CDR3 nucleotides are TGCAGTGCTAGTGGATCCTCCCCCCAGCATTTT. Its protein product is CSASGSSPQHF.

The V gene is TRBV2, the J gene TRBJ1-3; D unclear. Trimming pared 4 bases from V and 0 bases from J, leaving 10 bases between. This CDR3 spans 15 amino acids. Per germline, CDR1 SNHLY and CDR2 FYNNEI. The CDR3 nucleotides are TGTGCCAGCAGTGTTAGCAGGCTCTCTGGAAACACCATATATTTT. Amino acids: CASSVSRLSGNTIYF. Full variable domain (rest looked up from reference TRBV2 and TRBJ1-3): EPEVTQTPSHQVTQMGQEVILRCVPISNHLYFYWYRQILGQKVEFLVSFYNNEISEKSEIFDDQFSVERPDGSNFTLKIRSTKLEDSAMYFCASSVSRLSGNTIYFGEGSWLTVV.

CDR3 region: CSAPLIQGRENNEQFF. In DNA form, the CDR3 reads TGCAGTGCCCCACTGATTCAGGGGCGCGAGAACAATGAGCAGTTCTTC. This chain joins TRBV20-1 and TRBJ2-1; a possible D gene is TRBD1 (6 bases). Germline CDR1 is DFQATT and CDR2 is SNEGSKA (reference sequence). Trimming shortened V by 6 bases and J by 5 bases, and 23 bases separated the two germline ends. The CDR3 totals 16 residues.

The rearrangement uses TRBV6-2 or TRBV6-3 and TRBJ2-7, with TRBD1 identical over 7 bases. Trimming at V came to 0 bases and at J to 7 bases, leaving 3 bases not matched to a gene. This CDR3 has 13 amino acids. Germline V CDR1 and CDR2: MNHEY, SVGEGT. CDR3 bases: TGTGCCAGCAGTTACTCTATCAGGGGGGAGCAGTACTTC. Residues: CASSYSIRGEQYF.

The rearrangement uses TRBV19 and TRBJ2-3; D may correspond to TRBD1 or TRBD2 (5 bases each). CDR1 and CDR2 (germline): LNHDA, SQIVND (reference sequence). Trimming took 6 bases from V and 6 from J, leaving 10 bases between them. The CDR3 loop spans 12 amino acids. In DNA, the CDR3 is TGTGCCAGTAGCACGGGGCCCGATACGCAGTATTTT. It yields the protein CASSTGPDTQYF.

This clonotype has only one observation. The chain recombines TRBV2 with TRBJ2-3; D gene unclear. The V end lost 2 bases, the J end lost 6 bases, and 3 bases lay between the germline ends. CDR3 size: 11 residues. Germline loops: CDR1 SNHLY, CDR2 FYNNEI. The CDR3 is CASSETDTQYF. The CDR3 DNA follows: TGTGCCAGCAGTGAAACGGATACGCAGTATTTT. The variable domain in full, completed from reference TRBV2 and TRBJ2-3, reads EPEVTQTPSHQVTQMGQEVILRCVPISNHLYFYWYRQILGQKVEFLVSFYNNEISEKSEIFDDQFSVERPDGSNFTLKIRSTKLEDSAMYFCASSETDTQYFGPGTRLTVL.

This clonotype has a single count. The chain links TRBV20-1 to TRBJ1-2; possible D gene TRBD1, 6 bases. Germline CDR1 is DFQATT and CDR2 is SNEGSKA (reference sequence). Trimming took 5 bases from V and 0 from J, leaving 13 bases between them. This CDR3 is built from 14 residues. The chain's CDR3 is CSARAGTTNYGYTF. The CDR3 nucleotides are TGCAGTGCTCGAGCCGGGACAACTAACTATGGCTACACCTTC.

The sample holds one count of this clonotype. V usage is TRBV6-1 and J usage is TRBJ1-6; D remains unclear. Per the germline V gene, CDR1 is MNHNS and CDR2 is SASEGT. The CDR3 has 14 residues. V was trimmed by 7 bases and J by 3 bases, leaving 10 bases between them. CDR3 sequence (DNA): TGTGCCAGCACCGGAGGCAACTATAATTCACCCCTCCACTTT. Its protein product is CASTGGNYNSPLHF.

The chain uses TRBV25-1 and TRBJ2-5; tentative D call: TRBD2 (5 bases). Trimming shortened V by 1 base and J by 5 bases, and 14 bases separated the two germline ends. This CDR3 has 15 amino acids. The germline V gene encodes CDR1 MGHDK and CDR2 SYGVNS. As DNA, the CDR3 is TGTGCCAGCAGTGAATCAGTTGGACGAGGGGAGACCCAGTACTTC. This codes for CASSESVGRGETQYF.

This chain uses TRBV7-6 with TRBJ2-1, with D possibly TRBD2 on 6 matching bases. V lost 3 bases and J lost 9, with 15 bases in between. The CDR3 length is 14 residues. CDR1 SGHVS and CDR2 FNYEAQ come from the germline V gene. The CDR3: CASSFAGPGSEQFF. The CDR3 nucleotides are TGTGCCAGCAGCTTCGCCGGGCCCGGGAGTGAGCAGTTCTTC.

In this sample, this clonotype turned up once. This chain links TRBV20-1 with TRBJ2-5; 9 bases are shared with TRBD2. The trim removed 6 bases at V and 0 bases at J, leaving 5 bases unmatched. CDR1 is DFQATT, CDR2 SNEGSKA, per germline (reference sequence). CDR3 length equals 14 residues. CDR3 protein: CSAATSGDQETQYF. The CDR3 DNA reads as TGCAGTGCCGCGACTAGCGGAGACCAAGAGACCCAGTACTTC.

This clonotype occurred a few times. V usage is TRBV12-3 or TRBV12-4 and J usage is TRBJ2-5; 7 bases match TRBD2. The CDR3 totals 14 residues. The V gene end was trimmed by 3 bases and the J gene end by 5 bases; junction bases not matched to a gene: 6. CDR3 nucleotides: TGTGCCAGCAGTTTTCTCGGGGAGGGGGAGACCCAGTACTTC. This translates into CASSFLGEGETQYF.

The CDR3 bases are TGTGCCAGCACTATGACAGGGAACCAGCCCCAGCATTTT. It specifies CASTMTGNQPQHF. The chain links TRBV6-1 to TRBJ1-5, with 7 positions matching TRBD1. Trimming took 7 bases from V and 7 from J; bases not matched to a gene: 7. The CDR3 is made up of 13 amino acids. The germline gives CDR1 MNHNS, CDR2 SASEGT.

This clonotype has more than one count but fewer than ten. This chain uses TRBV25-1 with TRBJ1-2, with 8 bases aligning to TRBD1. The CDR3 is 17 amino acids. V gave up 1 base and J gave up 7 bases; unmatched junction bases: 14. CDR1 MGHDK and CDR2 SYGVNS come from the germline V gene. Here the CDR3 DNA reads TGTGCCAGCAGTGAATTCCAAACCGACAGGGGATCTGCTGGCTACACCTTC. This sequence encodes CASSEFQTDRGSAGYTF.

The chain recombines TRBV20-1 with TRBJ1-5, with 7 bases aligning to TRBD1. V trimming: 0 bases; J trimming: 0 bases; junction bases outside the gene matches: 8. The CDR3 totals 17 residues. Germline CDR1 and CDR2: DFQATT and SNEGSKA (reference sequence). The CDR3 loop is CSARDRQGGISNQPQHF. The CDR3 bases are TGCAGTGCTAGAGATCGACAGGGTGGGATTAGCAATCAGCCCCAGCATTTT.

The CDR3 DNA reads TGCAGTGCTAACAGGGACAGGAAAAACATTCAGTACTTC. It encodes CSANRDRKNIQYF. The chain has TRBV20-1 and TRBJ2-4; TRBD1 agrees at 8 bases. This CDR3 comprises 13 residues. From germline, CDR1 is DFQATT and CDR2 SNEGSKA (reference sequence). V was pared by 4 bases and J by 4 bases, with 3 bases of the junction left unmatched.

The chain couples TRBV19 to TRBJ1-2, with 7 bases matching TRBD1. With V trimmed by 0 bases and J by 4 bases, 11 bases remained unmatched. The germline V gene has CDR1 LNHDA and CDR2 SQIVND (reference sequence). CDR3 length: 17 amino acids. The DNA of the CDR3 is TGTGCCAGTAGTATAGATCCCAGCTACAGGGGCGGCTATGGCTACACCTTC. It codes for CASSIDPSYRGGYGYTF.

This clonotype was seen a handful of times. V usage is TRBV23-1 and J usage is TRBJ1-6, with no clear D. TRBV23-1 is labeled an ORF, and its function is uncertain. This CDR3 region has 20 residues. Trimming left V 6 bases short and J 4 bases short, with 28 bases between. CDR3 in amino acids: CASSRETVLRLGLYNSPLHF. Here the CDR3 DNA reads TGCGCCAGCAGCCGAGAGACCGTACTTAGACTAGGGTTGTATAATTCACCCCTCCACTTT.